The sequence of this T cell receptor (beta chain) was determined in a study of shared clonotypes between healthy human individuals. Assay: immunoSEQ multiplex PCR; the TCRdb copy retains only in-frame clones and omits some. The sample holds 630,000 or so clones; nearly 98% are singletons and the top ten take 0.25% to 0.35%. The naive CD8 subset, CD45RO-negative cells positively selected for CCR7, excluded terminally differentiated effector memory CD45RA+ cells. Germline assignment: CDR1 SGHRS and CDR2 YFSETQ. CDR3 length equals 15 residues. V shed 4 bases, J shed 5 bases, and the junction held 12 bases outside the gene matches.

The receptor comes from a man younger than 45 in good health. The chain has TRBV5-1 and TRBJ2-7; 7 nucleotides align to TRBD2. The sample taken for sequencing was naive CD8+ T cells sorted from blood. Here the CDR3 DNA reads TGCGCCAGCAGCCAGCGGGGTGGCGGTCTAAACGAGCAGTACTTC. Protein product: CASSQRGGGLNEQYF.